This TCR beta chain was identified during a study of regulatory T cells in long-lasting Graves disease. Time point indicated: newly diagnosed GD, antithyroid drugs for less than 3 months. Following extraction of RNA from PBMCs, that RNA was used to make the TCR library. This clonotype was seen repeatedly, ten times or more. HTBI primers from iRepertoire and Arm-PCR of CDR3 regions yielded the TCR beta libraries. TCRdb recomputed calls from the multiplex PCR reads with MiXCR, one row per CDR3 protein. Here the sample spans roughly 610,000 distinct CDR3 sequences, about 16% being singletons. The V end was cut by 6 bases, the J end by 3 bases, with 21 bases between. This CDR3 spans 16 amino acids. Per the germline V gene, CDR1 is MDHEN and CDR2 is SYDVKM. These data were also filed under a second study, of T cells in Graves' hyperthyroidism and ophthalmopathy.

The sequences come from peripheral blood mononuclear cells (PBMCs), collected at new diagnosis, from a patient treated with antithyroid drugs. The clonotype was recovered from a man in his late teens or twenties with Graves disease. The rearrangement uses TRBV28 and TRBJ2-7; D is unresolved. For the CDR3, the DNA is TGTGCCAGCAGCCCTCCCACCTACAGAACGTACTACGAGCAGTACTTC. It yields the protein CASSPPTYRTYYEQYF.